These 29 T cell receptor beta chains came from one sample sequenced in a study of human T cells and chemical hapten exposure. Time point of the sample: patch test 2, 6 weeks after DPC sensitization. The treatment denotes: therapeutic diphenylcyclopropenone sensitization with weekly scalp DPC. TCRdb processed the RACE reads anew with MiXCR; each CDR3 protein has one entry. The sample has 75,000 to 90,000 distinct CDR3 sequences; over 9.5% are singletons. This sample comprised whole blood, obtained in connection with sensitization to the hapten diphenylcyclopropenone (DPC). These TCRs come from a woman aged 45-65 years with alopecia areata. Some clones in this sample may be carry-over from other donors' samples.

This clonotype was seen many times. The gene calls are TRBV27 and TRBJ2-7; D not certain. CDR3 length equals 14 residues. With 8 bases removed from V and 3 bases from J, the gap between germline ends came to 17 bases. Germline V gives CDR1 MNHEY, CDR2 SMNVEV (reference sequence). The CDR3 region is CASGSPDGVYEQYF. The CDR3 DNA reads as TGTGCCAGCGGAAGTCCCGACGGTGTCTACGAGCAGTACTTC.

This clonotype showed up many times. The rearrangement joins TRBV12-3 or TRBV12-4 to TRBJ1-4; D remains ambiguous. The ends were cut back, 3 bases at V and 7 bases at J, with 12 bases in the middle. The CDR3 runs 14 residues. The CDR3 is CASSFTGAREKLFF. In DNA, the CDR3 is TGTGCCAGCAGTTTCACGGGAGCTCGTGAAAAACTGTTTTTT.

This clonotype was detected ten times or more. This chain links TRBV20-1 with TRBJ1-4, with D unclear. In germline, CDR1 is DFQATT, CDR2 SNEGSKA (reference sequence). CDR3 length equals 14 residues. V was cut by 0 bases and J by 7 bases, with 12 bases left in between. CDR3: CSARDLKVGEKLFF. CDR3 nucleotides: TGCAGTGCTAGAGACCTCAAGGTCGGTGAAAAACTGTTTTTT.

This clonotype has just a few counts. The CDR3, as DNA: TGCAGTGCTTACAGGGTTGGTAACACTGAAGCTTTCTTT. This codes for CSAYRVGNTEAFF. The rearrangement uses TRBV20-1 and TRBJ1-1; D possibly corresponds to TRBD1 (6 bases). The CDR3 consists of 13 residues. Germline V gene sequence: CDR1 DFQATT, CDR2 SNEGSKA (reference sequence). V gave up 5 bases and J gave up 2 bases, with 12 bases separating them.

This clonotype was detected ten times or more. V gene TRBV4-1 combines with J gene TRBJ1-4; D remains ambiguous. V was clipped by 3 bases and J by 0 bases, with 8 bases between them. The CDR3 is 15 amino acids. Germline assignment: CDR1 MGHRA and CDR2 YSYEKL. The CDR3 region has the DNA TGCGCCAGCAGCCAGCTAGGCTCAACTAATGAAAAACTGTTTTTT. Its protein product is CASSQLGSTNEKLFF.

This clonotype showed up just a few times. The CDR3 sequence: CSANDRGQGNTIYF. The DNA for the CDR3 is TGCAGTGCAAATGACAGGGGGCAAGGAAACACCATATATTTT. The chain links TRBV20-1 to TRBJ1-3; 10 positions agree with TRBD1. The CDR3 loop spans 14 amino acids. Per germline, CDR1 DFQATT and CDR2 SNEGSKA (reference sequence). V shed 6 bases, J shed 4 bases, and the junction held 6 bases outside the gene matches.

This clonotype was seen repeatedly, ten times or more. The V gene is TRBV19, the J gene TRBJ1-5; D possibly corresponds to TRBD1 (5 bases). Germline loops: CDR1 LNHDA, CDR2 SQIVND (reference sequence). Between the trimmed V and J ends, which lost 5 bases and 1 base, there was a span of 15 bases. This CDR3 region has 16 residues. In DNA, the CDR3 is TGTGCCAGTAGTGAACAGGCGGCCTCGAGCAATCAGCCCCAGCATTTT. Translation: CASSEQAASSNQPQHF.

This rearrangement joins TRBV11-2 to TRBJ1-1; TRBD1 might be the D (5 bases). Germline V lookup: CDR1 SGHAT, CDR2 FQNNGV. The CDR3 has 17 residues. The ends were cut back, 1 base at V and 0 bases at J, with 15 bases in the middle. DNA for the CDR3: TGTGCCAGCAGCTTAGTAACCCTGGGGCGGATGAACACTGAAGCTTTCTTT. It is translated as CASSLVTLGRMNTEAFF.

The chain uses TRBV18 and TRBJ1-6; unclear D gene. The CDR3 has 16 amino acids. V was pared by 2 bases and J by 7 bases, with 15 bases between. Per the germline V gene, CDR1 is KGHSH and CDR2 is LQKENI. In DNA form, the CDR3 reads TGTGCCAGCTCACCATATACGGGCTTGGGGAATTCACCCCTCCACTTT. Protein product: CASSPYTGLGNSPLHF.

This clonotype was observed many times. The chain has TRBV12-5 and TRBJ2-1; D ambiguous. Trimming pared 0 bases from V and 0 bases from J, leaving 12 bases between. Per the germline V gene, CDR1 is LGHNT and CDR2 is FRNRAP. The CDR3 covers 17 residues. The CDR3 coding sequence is TGTGCTAGTGGTTTGGTGGACGGAAGGAGCTCCTACAATGAGCAGTTCTTC. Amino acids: CASGLVDGRSSYNEQFF.

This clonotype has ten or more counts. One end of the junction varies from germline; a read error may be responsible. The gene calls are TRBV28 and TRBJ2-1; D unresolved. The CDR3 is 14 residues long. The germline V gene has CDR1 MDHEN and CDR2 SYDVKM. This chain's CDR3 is CASSPLSTYNEQFF. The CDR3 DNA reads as TGTGCCAGCAGTCCCCTTTCGACCTATAATGAGCAGTTCTTC.

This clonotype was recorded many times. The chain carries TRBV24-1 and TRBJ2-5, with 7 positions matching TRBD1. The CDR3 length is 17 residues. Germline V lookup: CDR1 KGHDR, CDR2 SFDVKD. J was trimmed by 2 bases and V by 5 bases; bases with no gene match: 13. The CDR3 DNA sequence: TGTGCCACCAGTGTTGGACCGGGACAGACGCTACAAGAGACCCAGTACTTC. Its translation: CATSVGPGQTLQETQYF.

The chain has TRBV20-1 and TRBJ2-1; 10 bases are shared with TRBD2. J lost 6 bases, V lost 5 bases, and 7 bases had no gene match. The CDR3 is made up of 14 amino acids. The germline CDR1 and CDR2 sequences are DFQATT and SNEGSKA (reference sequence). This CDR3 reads CSAPVAGGANEQFF. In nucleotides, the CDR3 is TGCAGTGCTCCCGTAGCGGGAGGAGCCAATGAGCAGTTCTTC.

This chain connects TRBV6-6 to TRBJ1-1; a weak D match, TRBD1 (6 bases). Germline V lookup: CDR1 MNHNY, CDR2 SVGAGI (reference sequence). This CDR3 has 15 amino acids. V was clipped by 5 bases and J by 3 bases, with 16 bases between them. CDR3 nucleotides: TGTGCCAGCAGTGTGGGGGGGCCAGGGGACACTGAAGCTTTCTTT. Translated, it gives CASSVGGPGDTEAFF.

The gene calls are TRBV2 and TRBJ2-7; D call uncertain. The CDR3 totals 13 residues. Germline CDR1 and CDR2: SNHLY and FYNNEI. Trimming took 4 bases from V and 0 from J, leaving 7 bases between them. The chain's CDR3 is CASSGYSSYEQYF. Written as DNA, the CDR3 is TGTGCCAGCAGTGGTTACAGCTCCTACGAGCAGTACTTC.

The DNA of the CDR3 is TGTGCCAGCAGCCGTAGCGGGCCATTCTACAATGAGCAGTTCTTC. Protein sequence: CASSRSGPFYNEQFF. This sequence joins TRBV11-3 and TRBJ2-1; 7 nucleotides agree with TRBD2. The CDR3 totals 15 residues. From germline, CDR1 is SGHNT and CDR2 YENEEA. Trimming cost V 5 bases and J 3 bases; bases outside gene matches: 7.

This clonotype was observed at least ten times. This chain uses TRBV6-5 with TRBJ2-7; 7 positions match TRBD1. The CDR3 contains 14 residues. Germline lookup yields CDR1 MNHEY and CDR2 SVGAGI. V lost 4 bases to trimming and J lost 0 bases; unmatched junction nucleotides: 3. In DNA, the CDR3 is TGTGCCAGCAGTTCCCGGGACAGCTCCTACGAGCAGTACTTC. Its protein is CASSSRDSSYEQYF.

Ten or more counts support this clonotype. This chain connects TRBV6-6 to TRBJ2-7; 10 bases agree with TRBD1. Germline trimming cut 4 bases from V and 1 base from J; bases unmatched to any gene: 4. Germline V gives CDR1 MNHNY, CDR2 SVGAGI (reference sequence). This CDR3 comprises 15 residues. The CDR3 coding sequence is TGTGCCAGCAGTTCGGGACAGGGGTTTTCCTACGAGCAGTACTTC. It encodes CASSSGQGFSYEQYF.

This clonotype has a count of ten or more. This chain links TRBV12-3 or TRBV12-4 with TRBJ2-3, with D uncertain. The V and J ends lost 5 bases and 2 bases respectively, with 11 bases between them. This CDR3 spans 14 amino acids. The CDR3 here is CASSLSRFTDTQYF. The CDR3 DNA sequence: TGTGCCAGCAGTCTGAGCAGGTTCACAGATACGCAGTATTTT.

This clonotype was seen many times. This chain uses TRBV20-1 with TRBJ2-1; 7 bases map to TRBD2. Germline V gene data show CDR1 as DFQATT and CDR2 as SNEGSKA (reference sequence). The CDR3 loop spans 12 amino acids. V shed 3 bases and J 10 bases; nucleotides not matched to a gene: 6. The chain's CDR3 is CSARVGGREQFF. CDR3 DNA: TGCAGTGCTAGGGTCGGCGGGAGAGAGCAGTTCTTC.

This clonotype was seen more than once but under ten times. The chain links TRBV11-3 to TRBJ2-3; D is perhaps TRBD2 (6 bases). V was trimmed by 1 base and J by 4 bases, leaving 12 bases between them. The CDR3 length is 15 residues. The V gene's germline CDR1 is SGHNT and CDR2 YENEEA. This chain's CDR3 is CASSLAAGGSDTQYF. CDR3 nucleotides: TGTGCCAGCAGCTTAGCCGCCGGGGGTTCAGATACGCAGTATTTT.

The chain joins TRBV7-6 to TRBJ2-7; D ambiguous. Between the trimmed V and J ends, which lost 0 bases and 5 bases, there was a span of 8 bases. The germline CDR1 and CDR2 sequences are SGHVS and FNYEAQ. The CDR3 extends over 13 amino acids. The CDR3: CASSLAYRNEQYF. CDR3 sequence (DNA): TGTGCCAGCAGCTTAGCGTACAGAAACGAGCAGTACTTC.

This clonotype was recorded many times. The CDR3 loop is CSARDYGNQPQHF. The CDR3 DNA reads as TGCAGTGCTAGAGATTACGGGAATCAGCCCCAGCATTTT. The chain links TRBV20-1 to TRBJ1-5, with D uncertain. In germline, CDR1 is DFQATT, CDR2 SNEGSKA (reference sequence). V lost 0 bases and J lost 4, with 7 bases in between. The CDR3 is 13 amino acids.

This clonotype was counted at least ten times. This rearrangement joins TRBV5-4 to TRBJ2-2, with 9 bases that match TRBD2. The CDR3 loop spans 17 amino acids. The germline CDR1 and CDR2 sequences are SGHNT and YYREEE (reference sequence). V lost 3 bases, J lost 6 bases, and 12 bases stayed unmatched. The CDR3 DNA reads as TGTGCCAGCAGCTCCCAAGCGGGAGGAGGTTTGGCCGGGGAGCTGTTTTTT. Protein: CASSSQAGGGLAGELFF.

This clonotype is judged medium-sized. CDR3 bases: TGTGCCAGCTCACAGGGGTCAGAGACCCAGTACTTC. Translated: CASSQGSETQYF. J is TRBJ2-5 and V is TRBV18; weak D call: TRBD1 (5 bases). V was cut by 4 bases and J by 4 bases, with 7 bases left in between. Germline lookup yields CDR1 KGHSH and CDR2 LQKENI. The CDR3 loop spans 12 amino acids.

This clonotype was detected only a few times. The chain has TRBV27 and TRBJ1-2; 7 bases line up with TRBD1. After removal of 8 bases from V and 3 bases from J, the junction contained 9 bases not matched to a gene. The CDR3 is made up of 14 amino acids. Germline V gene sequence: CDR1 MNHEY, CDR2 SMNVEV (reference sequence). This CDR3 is CASGYFQGDYGYTF. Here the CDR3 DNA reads TGTGCCAGCGGATATTTCCAGGGGGACTATGGCTACACCTTC.

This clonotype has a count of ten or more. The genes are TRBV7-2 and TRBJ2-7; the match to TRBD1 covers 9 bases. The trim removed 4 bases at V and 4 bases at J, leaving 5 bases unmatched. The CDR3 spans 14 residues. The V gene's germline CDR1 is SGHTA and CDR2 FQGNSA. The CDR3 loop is CASSSTTGGYEQYF. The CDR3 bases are TGTGCCAGCAGCTCGACGACAGGGGGTTACGAGCAGTACTTC.

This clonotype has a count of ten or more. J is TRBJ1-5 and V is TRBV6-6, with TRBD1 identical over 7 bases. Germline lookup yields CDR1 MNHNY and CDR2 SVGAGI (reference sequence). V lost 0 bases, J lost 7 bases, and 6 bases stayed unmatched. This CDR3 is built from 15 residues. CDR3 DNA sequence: TGTGCCAGCAGTTACTCGACGGCAGGGGGACAGCCCCAGCATTTT. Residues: CASSYSTAGGQPQHF.

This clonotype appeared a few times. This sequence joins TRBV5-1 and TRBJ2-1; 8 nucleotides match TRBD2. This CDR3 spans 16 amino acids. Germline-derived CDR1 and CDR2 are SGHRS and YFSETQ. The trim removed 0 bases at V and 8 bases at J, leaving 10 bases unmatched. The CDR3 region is CASSLGTSGSRDEQFF. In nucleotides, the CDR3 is TGCGCCAGCAGCTTGGGAACTAGCGGCTCTAGGGATGAGCAGTTCTTC.